The 6 T cell receptor beta chains below were found in one sample sequenced in a study of T cell responses to AZD1222 COVID-19 vaccine. Here immunoSEQ multiplex PCR was the method, and the copy in TCRdb shows in-frame clones only, minus some. There are more than 85,000 clones in the sample; over 70% occur only once, and roughly 15% lies in the top ten. The specimen comprised peripheral blood, sampled on day 0 of AZD1222 vaccination. All receptors derive from an adult in good health.

V usage is TRBV6-2 or TRBV6-3 and J usage is TRBJ2-1; 8 bases align to TRBD2. CDR1 and CDR2 from the germline V gene are MNHEY and SVGEGT. CDR3 length equals 16 residues. With 2 bases clipped from V and 7 bases from J, the junction kept 10 bases outside the gene matches. The CDR3 nucleotides read TGTGCCAGCAGTTACGGGTGGACTAGCCGAGGTAATGAGCAGTTCTTC. It codes for CASSYGWTSRGNEQFF.

The V and J genes are TRBV11-2 and TRBJ2-7, with 7 bases identical to TRBD2. CDR1 and CDR2 from the germline V gene are SGHAT and FQNNGV. The CDR3 length is 12 residues. Trimming cost V 4 bases and J 6 bases; bases outside gene matches: 3. For the CDR3, the DNA is TGTGCCAGCAGCTGGGGGGAGGGCGAGCAGTACTTC. It is translated as CASSWGEGEQYF. Full variable domain (missing parts from reference TRBV11-2 and TRBJ2-7): EAGVAQSPRYKIIEKRQSVAFWCNPISGHATLYWYQQILGQGPKLLIQFQNNGVVDDSQLPKDRFSAERLKGVDSTLKIQPAKLEDSAVYLCASSWGEGEQYFGPGTRLTVT.

The chain is built from TRBV6-4 and TRBJ2-1; the match to TRBD2 covers 13 bases. This CDR3 spans 15 amino acids. Losses at the gene ends were 4 bases for V and 9 bases for J; bases not matched to a gene: 6. CDR1 is MRHNA, CDR2 SNTAGT, per germline. CDR3 loop: CASSAGTSGVGEQFF. CDR3 nucleotide sequence: TGTGCCAGCAGTGCAGGGACTAGCGGGGTCGGTGAGCAGTTCTTC.

The V gene is TRBV7-8, the J gene TRBJ1-1; TRBD1 might be the D (6 bases). Germline CDR1 reads SGHVS; CDR2 reads FQNEAQ. This CDR3 region has 19 residues. The V and J ends lost 1 base and 1 base respectively, with 22 bases between them. CDR3 sequence (DNA): TGTGCCAGCAGCTTAGTCATGGGCCTGTTGGGGACACAGAACACTGAAGCTTTCTTT. It is translated as CASSLVMGLLGTQNTEAFF. Looking up the rest from reference TRBV7-8 and TRBJ1-1 gives the full variable domain: GAGVSQSPRYKVAKRGQDVALRCDPISGHVSLFWYQQALGQGPEFLTYFQNEAQLDKSGLPSDRFFAERPEGSVSTLKIQRTQQEDSAVYLCASSLVMGLLGTQNTEAFFGQGTRLTVV.

The CDR3 DNA follows: TGTGCCAGCAGTGGAGGGGACTTTTGGGGCACAGATACGCAGTATTTT. It translates to CASSGGDFWGTDTQYF. This chain links TRBV27 with TRBJ2-3; weak D call: TRBD2 (6 bases). V was shortened by 5 bases and J by 1 base, with 16 bases between the two germline ends. CDR3 length equals 16 residues. Germline V gives CDR1 MNHEY, CDR2 SMNVEV (reference sequence).

The chain is built from TRBV28 and TRBJ2-7; 7 bases match TRBD2. Germline lookup yields CDR1 MDHEN and CDR2 SYDVKM. This CDR3 spans 17 amino acids. J was trimmed by 0 bases and V by 4 bases; bases with no gene match: 12. The CDR3 DNA follows: TGTGCCAGCAGTTCCCACCCCGGGAGGCAGGGCTCCTACGAGCAGTACTTC. This encodes CASSSHPGRQGSYEQYF.